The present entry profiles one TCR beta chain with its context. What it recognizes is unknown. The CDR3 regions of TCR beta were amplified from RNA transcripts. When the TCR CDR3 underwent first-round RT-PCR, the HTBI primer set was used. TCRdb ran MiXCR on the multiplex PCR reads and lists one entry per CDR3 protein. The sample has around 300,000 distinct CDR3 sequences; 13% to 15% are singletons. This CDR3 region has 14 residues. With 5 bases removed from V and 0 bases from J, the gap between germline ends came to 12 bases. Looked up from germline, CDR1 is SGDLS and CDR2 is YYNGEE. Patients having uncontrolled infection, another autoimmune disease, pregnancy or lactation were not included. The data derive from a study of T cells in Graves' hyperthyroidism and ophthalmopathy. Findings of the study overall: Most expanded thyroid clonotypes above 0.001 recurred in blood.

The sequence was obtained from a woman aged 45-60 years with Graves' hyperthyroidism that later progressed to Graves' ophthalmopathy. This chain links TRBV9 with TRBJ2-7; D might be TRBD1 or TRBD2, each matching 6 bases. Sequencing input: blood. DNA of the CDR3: TGTGCCAGCAGTGAGGGGGGCTACTCCTACGAGCAGTACTTC. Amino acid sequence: CASSEGGYSYEQYF.